Listed below are T cell receptor beta chains from one sample, sequenced in a study of T cell repertoires in cytomegalovirus infection. From the reads, TCRdb called clonotypes with MiXCR, one entry per CDR3 protein. The sample lists more than 150,000 distinct CDR3 sequences; approximately 20% were seen once. Sequencing was carried out using PBMCs. The receptors were gathered from a human donor in good health (CMV status not recorded). Some clones in this sample may be carry-over from other donors' samples. CDR3s include the opening cysteine and the closing phenylalanine or tryptophan. Fields, in order: D gene, J gene, V gene, clone size, CDR3 protein, CDR3 DNA. D genes are given only for firm matches. The size field is filled for only some rows; it gives once, few, many or a size class.

d_gene: TRBD1
j_gene: TRBJ1-5
v_gene: TRBV6-6
abundance: few
CDR3aa: CASSGQAVVGPQHF
CDR3nt: TGTGCCAGCAGTGGACAGGCCGTGGTTGGGCCCCAGCATTTT

d_gene: NA
j_gene: TRBJ2-7
v_gene: TRBV2
abundance: NA
CDR3aa: CASRAATYEQYF
CDR3nt: TGTGCCAGCAGAGCAGCAACCTACGAGCAGTACTTC

d_gene: TRBD1
j_gene: TRBJ2-1
v_gene: TRBV6-2/TRBV6-3
abundance: many
CDR3aa: CASSWDSHNEQFF
CDR3nt: TGTGCCAGCAGTTGGGACAGCCACAATGAGCAGTTCTTC

d_gene: NA
j_gene: TRBJ2-7
v_gene: TRBV20-1
abundance: few
CDR3aa: CSARGPGIHEQYF
CDR3nt: TGCAGTGCTAGAGGGCCCGGGATCCACGAGCAGTACTTC

d_gene: NA
j_gene: TRBJ2-3
v_gene: TRBV4-1
abundance: many
CDR3aa: CASSQVGRATDTQYF
CDR3nt: TGCGCCAGCAGCCAAGTGGGCAGGGCCACAGATACGCAGTATTTT

d_gene: NA
j_gene: TRBJ2-7
v_gene: TRBV20-1
abundance: NA
CDR3aa: CSAGGVSSYVQYF
CDR3nt: TGCAGTGCCGGCGGGGTTAGCTCCTACGTGCAGTACTTC

d_gene: NA
j_gene: TRBJ2-7
v_gene: TRBV2
abundance: NA
CDR3aa: CASRREYQGPQYF
CDR3nt: TGTGCCAGCAGACGCGAGTACCAGGGGCCACAGTACTTC

d_gene: NA
j_gene: TRBJ2-1
v_gene: TRBV19
abundance: NA
CDR3aa: CASRAAAANEQFF
CDR3nt: TGTGCCAGTAGGGCCGCCGCCGCGAATGAGCAGTTCTTC

d_gene: NA
j_gene: TRBJ1-6
v_gene: TRBV6-8
abundance: NA
CDR3aa: CASRPRAKGPYNSPLHF
CDR3nt: TGTGCCAGCAGGCCCAGGGCGAAGGGCCCCTATAATTCACCCCTCCACTTT

d_gene: NA
j_gene: TRBJ2-3
v_gene: TRBV5-5
abundance: NA
CDR3aa: CASSFEGASGDTQYF
CDR3nt: TGTGCCAGCAGCTTTGAGGGGGCTAGCGGGGATACGCAGTATTTT

d_gene: TRBD1
j_gene: TRBJ2-7
v_gene: TRBV19
abundance: few
CDR3aa: CASRTTGQGTYEQYF
CDR3nt: TGTGCCAGTAGAACAACGGGACAGGGGACCTACGAGCAGTACTTC

d_gene: NA
j_gene: TRBJ1-5
v_gene: TRBV28
abundance: NA
CDR3aa: CASRGVKPQHF
CDR3nt: TGTGCCAGCAGAGGCGTTAAGCCCCAGCATTTT

d_gene: TRBD2
j_gene: TRBJ2-7
v_gene: TRBV28
abundance: few
CDR3aa: CASSKSGSSYEQYF
CDR3nt: TGTGCCAGCAGCAAAAGCGGGAGCTCCTACGAGCAGTACTTC

d_gene: TRBD2
j_gene: TRBJ2-5
v_gene: TRBV11-3
abundance: NA
CDR3aa: CASSRRTSGVQETQYF
CDR3nt: TGTGCCAGCAGCCGACGGACTAGCGGGGTCCAAGAGACCCAGTACTTC

d_gene: NA
j_gene: TRBJ2-5
v_gene: TRBV6-2/TRBV6-3
abundance: few
CDR3aa: CASSPRGIETQYF
CDR3nt: TGTGCCAGCAGTCCGAGGGGGATAGAGACCCAGTACTTC

d_gene: NA
j_gene: TRBJ2-5
v_gene: TRBV10-3
abundance: few
CDR3aa: CAISESVETQYF
CDR3nt: TGTGCCATCAGTGAGTCAGTAGAGACCCAGTACTTC

d_gene: TRBD2
j_gene: TRBJ2-5
v_gene: TRBV3-1
abundance: NA
CDR3aa: CASSGTSGGARETQYF
CDR3nt: TGTGCCAGCAGCGGGACTAGCGGGGGGGCCCGGGAGACCCAGTACTTC

d_gene: TRBD2
j_gene: TRBJ2-2
v_gene: TRBV7-8
abundance: many
CDR3aa: CASSSYGSLAGRLDTGELFF
CDR3nt: TGTGCCAGCAGCTCTTACGGTAGTCTAGCGGGCCGCCTTGACACCGGGGAGCTGTTTTTT

d_gene: NA
j_gene: TRBJ1-1
v_gene: TRBV5-1
abundance: NA
CDR3aa: CASSGGPMNTEAFF
CDR3nt: TGCGCCAGCAGCGGGGGACCGATGAACACTGAAGCTTTCTTT

d_gene: TRBD2
j_gene: TRBJ2-2
v_gene: TRBV5-5
abundance: few
CDR3aa: CASSAPGQRGDTGELFF
CDR3nt: TGTGCCAGCAGCGCGCCCGGCCAGCGGGGTGACACCGGGGAGCTGTTTTTT

d_gene: TRBD1
j_gene: TRBJ1-2
v_gene: TRBV5-4
abundance: NA
CDR3aa: CASSLGGQGGGYTF
CDR3nt: TGTGCCAGCAGCTTGGGCGGACAGGGAGGCGGCTACACCTTC

d_gene: NA
j_gene: TRBJ1-2
v_gene: TRBV19
abundance: NA
CDR3aa: CASTTGTSSASGGYTF
CDR3nt: TGTGCCAGTACCACAGGGACTAGTAGTGCATCGGGTGGCTACACCTTC

d_gene: NA
j_gene: TRBJ1-2
v_gene: TRBV7-2
abundance: many
CDR3aa: CASSQGAGQNYGYTF
CDR3nt: TGTGCCAGCAGCCAAGGGGCAGGGCAGAACTATGGCTACACCTTC

d_gene: NA
j_gene: TRBJ2-5
v_gene: TRBV7-8
abundance: NA
CDR3aa: CASSSGLLETQYF
CDR3nt: TGTGCCAGCAGCTCCGGACTTCTTGAGACCCAGTACTTC

d_gene: NA
j_gene: TRBJ1-2
v_gene: TRBV28
abundance: few
CDR3aa: CAAGDGNYGYTF
CDR3nt: TGTGCCGCAGGGGACGGAAACTATGGCTACACCTTC

d_gene: NA
j_gene: TRBJ2-3
v_gene: TRBV11-2
abundance: many
CDR3aa: CASSPTGLSTDTQYF
CDR3nt: TGTGCCAGCAGCCCAACTGGTCTTTCCACAGATACGCAGTATTTT

d_gene: TRBD2
j_gene: TRBJ2-5
v_gene: TRBV7-9
abundance: many
CDR3aa: CASSNPLASGLQETQYF
CDR3nt: TGTGCCAGCAGCAATCCATTGGCTAGCGGGCTTCAAGAGACCCAGTACTTC

d_gene: NA
j_gene: TRBJ2-1
v_gene: TRBV7-8
abundance: NA
CDR3aa: CASQFRLDEQFF
CDR3nt: TGTGCCAGCCAGTTTCGTTTGGATGAGCAGTTCTTC

d_gene: TRBD2
j_gene: TRBJ2-3
v_gene: TRBV5-1
abundance: NA
CDR3aa: CASRSGGPNTDTQYF
CDR3nt: TGCGCCAGCAGAAGCGGGGGGCCGAACACAGATACGCAGTATTTT

d_gene: NA
j_gene: TRBJ1-1
v_gene: TRBV28
abundance: few
CDR3aa: CASSLTLGGSEAFF
CDR3nt: TGTGCCAGCAGTTTAACGCTGGGGGGCTCTGAAGCTTTCTTT

d_gene: NA
j_gene: TRBJ2-3
v_gene: TRBV11-3
abundance: many
CDR3aa: CASSLVPGDTQYF
CDR3nt: TGTGCCAGCAGCTTAGTTCCCGGGGATACGCAGTATTTT

d_gene: NA
j_gene: TRBJ1-1
v_gene: TRBV19
abundance: few
CDR3aa: CASSLATLNTEAFF
CDR3nt: TGTGCCAGTAGTCTGGCAACATTGAACACTGAAGCTTTCTTT

d_gene: NA
j_gene: TRBJ1-2
v_gene: TRBV7-2
abundance: few
CDR3aa: CASSLFSQARQSYGYTF
CDR3nt: TGTGCCAGCAGCTTATTTTCCCAGGCAAGACAATCATATGGCTACACCTTC

d_gene: TRBD1
j_gene: TRBJ1-1
v_gene: TRBV5-1
abundance: NA
CDR3aa: CASRSGGTEAFF
CDR3nt: TGCGCCAGCCGTTCAGGGGGCACTGAAGCTTTCTTT

d_gene: TRBD2
j_gene: TRBJ2-1
v_gene: TRBV7-2
abundance: many
CDR3aa: CASSLLAGGEQFF
CDR3nt: TGTGCCAGCAGCTTATTAGCGGGGGGTGAGCAGTTCTTC

d_gene: TRBD2
j_gene: TRBJ2-7
v_gene: TRBV7-2
abundance: many
CDR3aa: CASSLVGEGRRYEQYF
CDR3nt: TGTGCCAGCAGCTTAGTAGGGGAGGGTCGCCGCTACGAGCAGTACTTC

d_gene: NA
j_gene: TRBJ1-4
v_gene: TRBV28
abundance: few
CDR3aa: CASCLPGSWEKLFF
CDR3nt: TGTGCCAGCTGCCTGCCAGGGAGCTGGGAAAAACTGTTTTTT

d_gene: NA
j_gene: TRBJ1-2
v_gene: TRBV18
abundance: NA
CDR3aa: CASSPGQQASGYTF
CDR3nt: TGTGCCAGCTCACCAGGGCAACAGGCGTCTGGCTACACCTTC

d_gene: NA
j_gene: TRBJ1-1
v_gene: TRBV7-9
abundance: few
CDR3aa: CASSRGQLNTEAFF
CDR3nt: TGTGCCAGCAGCCGTGGACAGCTGAACACTGAAGCTTTCTTT

d_gene: TRBD1
j_gene: TRBJ2-1
v_gene: TRBV6-2/TRBV6-3
abundance: many
CDR3aa: CASRLNPGQGTDNEQFF
CDR3nt: TGTGCCAGCAGACTCAATCCGGGACAGGGTACGGACAATGAGCAGTTCTTC

d_gene: TRBD1
j_gene: TRBJ2-1
v_gene: TRBV18
abundance: many
CDR3aa: CASSKETGGRNEQFF
CDR3nt: TGTGCCAGCTCAAAAGAGACAGGGGGCCGGAATGAGCAGTTCTTC

d_gene: TRBD2
j_gene: TRBJ2-7
v_gene: TRBV2
abundance: few
CDR3aa: CASSASGRGRYEQYF
CDR3nt: TGTGCCAGCAGTGCCTCTGGGCGGGGGAGATACGAGCAGTACTTC

d_gene: NA
j_gene: TRBJ1-5
v_gene: TRBV6-1
abundance: NA
CDR3aa: CASSEAGGRVNQPQHF
CDR3nt: TGTGCCAGCAGTGAAGCGGGGGGCCGGGTCAATCAGCCCCAGCATTTT

d_gene: NA
j_gene: TRBJ2-1
v_gene: TRBV28
abundance: NA
CDR3aa: CASSPRGGPFSYNEQFF
CDR3nt: TGTGCCAGCAGTCCCCGAGGAGGTCCCTTCTCCTACAATGAGCAGTTCTTC

d_gene: TRBD2
j_gene: TRBJ2-7
v_gene: TRBV25-1
abundance: many
CDR3aa: CASNTGGYEQYF
CDR3nt: TGTGCCAGCAACACCGGGGGGTACGAGCAGTACTTC